These 7 T cell receptor beta chains originate from one sample sequenced in a study of OX40 agonist ivuxolimab in advanced cancers. Assay used: immunoSEQ multiplex PCR; TCRdb lists only in-frame clones, some missing. The profile covers over 85,000 clones, with roughly 90% appearing a single time and roughly 0.31% taken by the ten largest. Specimen: CD4+ or CD8+ T cells sorted from blood, collected in a trial of the OX40 agonist ivuxolimab. The receptors come from an adult with an advanced solid tumor such as melanoma, head and neck, liver or kidney cancer.

This chain links TRBV6-6 with TRBJ1-5; no firm D call. The germline V and J ends were trimmed by 6 bases and 0 bases, with 15 bases remaining between them. This CDR3 comprises 16 residues. Germline V gene sequence: CDR1 MNHNY, CDR2 SVGAGI (reference sequence). This CDR3 reads CASSGRQKGSNQPQHF. The CDR3 nucleotides read TGTGCCAGCAGCGGGCGACAAAAAGGTAGCAATCAGCCCCAGCATTTT.

This clone occurred once. The chain employs TRBV9 and TRBJ2-1, with 11 bases fitting TRBD2. The CDR3 contains 17 residues. Germline V lookup: CDR1 SGDLS, CDR2 YYNGEE. Trimming removed 7 bases from V and 8 bases from J; junction bases left unmatched: 17. CDR3 bases: TGTGCCAGCGGACCGGGACTAGCGGCCCTCCTTAGGGATGAGCAGTTCTTC. Protein product: CASGPGLAALLRDEQFF.

This chain connects TRBV19 to TRBJ2-5, with TRBD1 matching 12 bases. In germline, CDR1 is LNHDA, CDR2 SQIVND (reference sequence). Trimming took 10 bases from V and 5 from J; bases not matched to a gene: 8. The CDR3 spans 14 residues. The CDR3 nucleotides are TGTGCCACCCGGGACAGGGGGCGTGTGGAGACCCAGTACTTC. This codes for CATRDRGRVETQYF.

The chain uses TRBV18 and TRBJ2-3; 10 nucleotides line up with TRBD2. The V gene's germline CDR1 is KGHSH and CDR2 LQKENI. This CDR3 has 16 residues. V lost 0 bases, J lost 6 bases, and 6 bases stayed unmatched. DNA for the CDR3: TGTGCCAGCTCACCACCCCCAGCGGGAGGGTTTGATACGCAGTATTTT. Its translation is CASSPPPAGGFDTQYF. Complete variable domain (other parts from reference TRBV18 and TRBJ2-3): NAGVMQNPRHLVRRRGQEARLRCSPMKGHSHVYWYRQLPEEGLKFMVYLQKENIIDESGMPKERFSAEFPKEGPSILRIQQVVRGDSAAYFCASSPPPAGGFDTQYFGPGTRLTVL.

This clone was seen ten or more times. The chain carries TRBV7-8 and TRBJ1-1; TRBD1 is a possible D gene (5 bases). V lost 5 bases and J lost 5, with 15 bases in between. The V gene's germline CDR1 is SGHVS and CDR2 FQNEAQ. This CDR3 is built from 14 residues. Here the CDR3 reads CASSLRTLGTEAFF. CDR3 bases: TGTGCCAGCAGCCTACGGACACTCGGTACTGAAGCTTTCTTT. Drawing the rest from reference TRBV7-8 and TRBJ1-1, the complete variable domain is GAGVSQSPRYKVAKRGQDVALRCDPISGHVSLFWYQQALGQGPEFLTYFQNEAQLDKSGLPSDRFFAERPEGSVSTLKIQRTQQEDSAVYLCASSLRTLGTEAFFGQGTRLTVV.

This clone has a single count. In nucleotides, the CDR3 is TGTGCCAGCCAGAACAGGGTTTATACCGGGGAGCTGTTTTTT. Its translation is CASQNRVYTGELFF. The gene calls are TRBV2 and TRBJ2-2; possible D gene TRBD1, 6 bases. The CDR3 has 14 amino acids. Trimming left V 8 bases short and J 5 bases short, with 15 bases between. Germline CDR1 SNHLY, CDR2 FYNNEI.

The chain recombines TRBV18 with TRBJ2-5; no clear D. Germline assignment: CDR1 KGHSH and CDR2 LQKENI. The CDR3 contains 13 residues. Between the trimmed V and J ends, which lost 2 bases and 3 bases, there was a span of 7 bases. CDR3 coding DNA: TGTGCCAGCTCACCATTGAGCAAAGAGACCCAGTACTTC. Encoded protein: CASSPLSKETQYF.